One sample yielded the 28 T cell receptor beta chains listed below, sequenced in a study of early stage breast cancer tumors. Assay: immunoSEQ multiplex PCR; the TCRdb copy retains only in-frame clones and omits some. The table shows roughly 10,000 clones, with under 85% occurring only once. Sequencing was carried out using breast tumor tissue. These receptors all come from a person aged 70 to 85 with breast cancer.

V gene TRBV7-6 combines with J gene TRBJ2-7; 8 nucleotides align to TRBD2. The germline V gene encodes CDR1 SGHVS and CDR2 FNYEAQ. V dropped 0 bases and J dropped 3; count of bases not matched to a gene: 1. The CDR3 contains 14 residues. The CDR3 DNA reads as TGTGCCAGCAGCTTAGCCGGGACTAGCTACGAGCAGTACTTC. It translates to CASSLAGTSYEQYF.

V and J are TRBV7-3 and TRBJ1-1; no firm D call. Germline V lookup: CDR1 SGHTA, CDR2 FQGTGA. This CDR3 is 15 amino acids long. V lost 3 bases, J lost 6 bases, and 17 bases lay in between. In DNA, the CDR3 is TGTGCCAGCAGCTTGACTTCGGGCCCGAGGGCTGAAGCTTTCTTT. Protein product: CASSLTSGPRAEAFF.

For the CDR3, the DNA is TGCAGCGTTGCACAGGGGGCGCGAAATTCACCCCTCCACTTT. Residues: CSVAQGARNSPLHF. V usage is TRBV29-1 and J usage is TRBJ1-6; 9 bases line up with TRBD1. In germline, CDR1 is SQVTM, CDR2 ANQGSEA. Trimming removed 4 bases from V and 7 bases from J; junction bases left unmatched: 5. The length of the CDR3 is 14 residues. The complete variable domain, with remaining parts taken from reference TRBV29-1 and TRBJ1-6, reads SAVISQKPSRDICQRGTSLTIQCQVDSQVTMMFWYRQQPGQSLTLIATANQGSEATYESGFVIDKFPISRPNLTFSTLTVSNMSPEDSSIYLCSVAQGARNSPLHFGNGTRLTVT.

The V gene is TRBV10-2, the J gene TRBJ1-1; 9 positions agree with TRBD1. Per the germline V gene, CDR1 is WSHSY and CDR2 is SAAADI. The CDR3 sequence is 13 residues long. V was pared by 6 bases and J by 2 bases, with 1 base of the junction left unmatched. CDR3 sequence (DNA): TGCGCCAGCAGGACAGGGGGTAACACTGAAGCTTTCTTT. Translating gives CASRTGGNTEAFF.

The chain recombines TRBV5-1 with TRBJ2-3; TRBD2 matches at 9 bases. Germline V CDR1 and CDR2: SGHRS, YFSETQ. The CDR3 loop spans 18 amino acids. The J segment lost 4 bases and the V segment lost 4 bases, leaving 16 bases of the junction unmatched. CDR3 DNA: TGCGCCAGCAGCCCGGGAGGTAGCGGGGGCTACGAGGCAGATACGCAGTATTTT. It yields the protein CASSPGGSGGYEADTQYF.

This chain uses TRBV10-2 with TRBJ1-3; a weak D match, TRBD1 (5 bases). V was trimmed by 2 bases and J by 0 bases, leaving 26 bases between them. This CDR3 is built from 21 residues. Germline V gene sequence: CDR1 WSHSY, CDR2 SAAADI. CDR3 sequence: CASSEPDDRQGWQNSGNTIYF. The CDR3 bases are TGCGCCAGCAGTGAGCCCGATGATAGGCAGGGTTGGCAGAACTCTGGAAACACCATATATTTT.

This clone was counted between two and nine times. V gene TRBV6-5 combines with J gene TRBJ2-7, with 9 bases identical to TRBD2. The germline V gene encodes CDR1 MNHEY and CDR2 SVGAGI. The CDR3 spans 14 residues. V dropped 3 bases and J dropped 7; count of bases not matched to a gene: 7. CDR3 nucleotides: TGTGCCAGCAGTTATCTTAGCGGGGGAAGGGAGCAGTACTTC. Translating it yields CASSYLSGGREQYF.

The chain couples TRBV7-2 to TRBJ2-1, with D possibly TRBD2 on 5 matching bases. Trimming pared 1 base from V and 1 base from J, leaving 8 bases between. CDR3 length: 15 residues. CDR1 is SGHTA and CDR2 is FQGNSA in the germline V gene. The CDR3 loop is CASSLDSGSYNEQFF. CDR3 DNA: TGTGCCAGCAGCTTAGATTCGGGGTCCTACAATGAGCAGTTCTTC. Full variable domain (outside the CDR3, taken from reference TRBV7-2 and TRBJ2-1): GAGVSQSPSNKVTEKGKDVELRCDPISGHTALYWYRQSLGQGLEFLIYFQGNSAPDKSGLPSDRFSAERTGGSVSTLTIQRTQQEDSAVYLCASSLDSGSYNEQFFGPGTRLTVL.

The chain uses TRBV11-2 and TRBJ2-5, with TRBD1 identical over 9 bases. The better agreement between TRBJ2-7 and the DNA end casts doubt on the J call. This CDR3 spans 15 amino acids. Germline-derived CDR1 and CDR2 are SGHAT and FQNNGV. CDR3 amino acids: CASSLGQGRGYEQYF. The CDR3 coding sequence is TGTGCCAGCAGCTTGGGACAGGGAAGGGGCTACGAGCAGTACTTC.

The chain employs TRBV4-2 and TRBJ2-2, with D perhaps TRBD1 (6 bases). CDR1 and CDR2 from the germline V gene are LGHNA and YNFKEQ. V shed 0 bases and J shed 2 bases, with 10 bases lying between them. The CDR3 length is 16 residues. The CDR3 is CASSQEPGANTGELFF. CDR3 sequence (DNA): TGTGCCAGCAGCCAAGAACCAGGGGCTAACACCGGGGAGCTGTTTTTT.

This clone was seen a few times. The chain links TRBV5-1 to TRBJ2-2, with D possibly matching TRBD2 (6 bases). Germline V gene sequence: CDR1 SGHRS, CDR2 YFSETQ. Trimming shortened V by 7 bases and J by 1 base, and 11 bases separated the two germline ends. The CDR3 is 14 amino acids. The CDR3 coding sequence is TGCGCCAGCCTACTAGCAGTGAACACCGGGGAGCTGTTTTTT. Its protein product is CASLLAVNTGELFF.

The rearrangement joins TRBV9 to TRBJ2-5, with 15 bases that match TRBD2. The V and J ends lost 2 bases and 2 bases, in that order; junction bases with no gene match: 4. The V gene's germline CDR1 is SGDLS and CDR2 YYNGEE. CDR3 length equals 17 residues. The CDR3 DNA is TGTGCCAGCAGCGTCACCGGGACTAGCGGGGGGCAAGAGACCCAGTACTTC. It codes for CASSVTGTSGGQETQYF.

This chain links TRBV9 with TRBJ2-3, with 13 bases lining up with TRBD2. Trimming at V came to 3 bases and at J to 5 bases, leaving 3 bases not matched to a gene. CDR3 length equals 15 residues. Germline V gene sequence: CDR1 SGDLS, CDR2 YYNGEE. The CDR3: CASSGGLAGVDTQYF. Written as DNA, the CDR3 is TGTGCCAGCAGCGGCGGACTAGCGGGGGTAGATACGCAGTATTTT. Variable domain in full (rest from reference TRBV9 and TRBJ2-3): DSGVTQTPKHLITATGQRVTLRCSPRSGDLSVYWYQQSLDQGLQFLIQYYNGEERAKGNILERFSAQQFPDLHSELNLSSLELGDSALYFCASSGGLAGVDTQYFGPGTRLTVL.

This chain links TRBV7-6 with TRBJ2-5; 7 nucleotides match TRBD1. V lost 5 bases and J lost 1; bases outside the gene matches: 10. Per the germline V gene, CDR1 is SGHVS and CDR2 is FNYEAQ. The CDR3 has 16 amino acids. The CDR3 nucleotides are TGTGCCAGCAGCGGCATCCAACAGGGGCCCCAAGAGACCCAGTACTTC. Protein: CASSGIQQGPQETQYF.

This clone was seen more than once but under ten times. The V call is TRBV19, the J call TRBJ2-7; D perhaps matches TRBD2 (6 bases). V gave up 0 bases and J gave up 4 bases, with 13 bases separating them. Per the germline V gene, CDR1 is LNHDA and CDR2 is SQIVND (reference sequence). The CDR3 consists of 15 residues. CDR3 nucleotide sequence: TGTGCCAGTAGTATAGATAGTACTAGCTGGTACGAGCAGTACTTC. Protein sequence: CASSIDSTSWYEQYF.

By share, this clone counts as large (0.1 to 1%). J is TRBJ2-7 and V is TRBV7-9, with 9 bases fitting TRBD1. This CDR3 spans 14 amino acids. Germline CDR1 and CDR2: SEHNR and FQNEAQ (reference sequence). The V gene end was trimmed by 1 base and the J gene end by 6 bases; junction bases not matched to a gene: 4. The DNA for the CDR3 is TGTGCCAGCAGCTTAGGGACAGGGGTAAGCGAGCAGTACTTC. It codes for CASSLGTGVSEQYF. The whole variable domain, remainder taken from reference TRBV7-9 and TRBJ2-7, is DTGVSQNPRHKITKRGQNVTFRCDPISEHNRLYWYRQTLGQGPEFLTYFQNEAQLEKSRLLSDRFSAERPKGSFSTLEIQRTEQGDSAMYLCASSLGTGVSEQYFGPGTRLTVT.

The rearrangement joins TRBV9 to TRBJ2-7; a weak D match, TRBD2 (6 bases). Trimming took 2 bases from V and 0 from J, leaving 21 bases between them. Germline lookup yields CDR1 SGDLS and CDR2 YYNGEE. The CDR3 is 18 residues long. The CDR3 DNA is TGTGCCAGCAGCGTCGACCTACCGAGCGGGTCCAGCTCCTACGAGCAGTACTTC. Protein: CASSVDLPSGSSSYEQYF.

The V call is TRBV10-3, the J call TRBJ2-7, with TRBD2 as a possible D gene (6 bases). Germline lookup yields CDR1 ENHRY and CDR2 SYGVKD. V was shortened by 3 bases and J by 0 bases, with 12 bases between the two germline ends. This CDR3 is 15 amino acids long. The CDR3 nucleotides read TGTGCCATCAGTGATGCCGGCGGGACCTCCTACGAGCAGTACTTC. Amino acids: CAISDAGGTSYEQYF.

This clone occurred a few times. The chain couples TRBV11-2 to TRBJ2-3, with 7 bases fitting TRBD1. The V and J ends lost 3 bases and 4 bases, in that order; junction bases with no gene match: 4. Germline lookup yields CDR1 SGHAT and CDR2 FQNNGV. CDR3 length: 14 amino acids. The CDR3 reads CASSLGDRPDTQYF. The CDR3 DNA reads TGTGCCAGCAGCTTGGGGGACAGACCAGATACGCAGTATTTT.

This chain connects TRBV2 to TRBJ2-1; no clear D gene. CDR3 size: 15 residues. Germline CDR1 reads SNHLY; CDR2 reads FYNNEI. V gave up 3 bases and J gave up 4 bases, with 13 bases separating them. The DNA of the CDR3 is TGTGCCAGCAGTGAGGCAGCGTCCCGTTACAATGAGCAGTTCTTC. Protein sequence: CASSEAASRYNEQFF. Complete variable domain (other parts from reference TRBV2 and TRBJ2-1): EPEVTQTPSHQVTQMGQEVILRCVPISNHLYFYWYRQILGQKVEFLVSFYNNEISEKSEIFDDQFSVERPDGSNFTLKIRSTKLEDSAMYFCASSEAASRYNEQFFGPGTRLTVL.

This clone occurred a few times. The rearrangement joins TRBV9 to TRBJ2-2; no clear D. Germline loops: CDR1 SGDLS, CDR2 YYNGEE. V dropped 0 bases and J dropped 2 bases, with 8 bases sitting between them. This CDR3 contains 15 residues. Written as DNA, the CDR3 is TGTGCCAGCAGCGTAGGTAGCCTTAACACCGGGGAGCTGTTTTTT. Protein sequence: CASSVGSLNTGELFF.

This chain joins TRBV6-6 and TRBJ2-4; a possible D gene is TRBD1 (5 bases). V lost 6 bases and J lost 8, with 8 bases in between. This CDR3 is built from 11 residues. Germline CDR1 MNHNY, CDR2 SVGAGI (reference sequence). The CDR3 bases are TGTGCCAGCAGGACGACAGACATTCAGTACTTC. It codes for CASRTTDIQYF.

The genes are TRBV5-4 and TRBJ1-1; the D gene is possibly TRBD1 (6 bases). This CDR3 region has 13 residues. Trimming took off 2 bases at V and 7 bases at J, with 12 bases between the two ends. CDR1 is SGHNT and CDR2 is YYREEE in the germline V gene (reference sequence). CDR3 amino acids: CASSFMGAGEAFF. CDR3 nucleotides: TGTGCCAGCAGCTTCATGGGGGCGGGTGAAGCTTTCTTT.

The V call is TRBV10-2, the J call TRBJ1-3; 9 bases fit TRBD1. This CDR3 is 12 amino acids long. V dropped 11 bases and J dropped 9; count of bases not matched to a gene: 8. The germline V gene has CDR1 WSHSY and CDR2 SAAADI. The CDR3 loop reads CAATGGRSTIYF. The DNA for the CDR3 is TGCGCCGCAACAGGGGGCCGAAGCACCATATATTTT.

V is TRBV9 and J is TRBJ2-1; D possibly corresponds to TRBD1 (7 bases). The V end lost 2 bases, the J end lost 8 bases, and 20 bases lay between the germline ends. CDR3 length: 16 residues. The germline gives CDR1 SGDLS, CDR2 YYNGEE. The DNA for the CDR3 is TGTGCCAGCAGCGTCGTCCTGGCAGGGGGGTCGGATGAGCAGTTCTTC. Its protein product is CASSVVLAGGSDEQFF. Supplemented by reference TRBV9 and TRBJ2-1, the full variable domain reads DSGVTQTPKHLITATGQRVTLRCSPRSGDLSVYWYQQSLDQGLQFLIQYYNGEERAKGNILERFSAQQFPDLHSELNLSSLELGDSALYFCASSVVLAGGSDEQFFGPGTRLTVL.

By proportion, this clone is medium-sized (0.01 to 0.1%). The V call is TRBV5-1, the J call TRBJ2-5; 9 bases agree with TRBD1. The CDR3 runs to 15 residues. Germline trimming cut 4 bases from V and 5 bases from J; bases unmatched to any gene: 9. Per germline, CDR1 SGHRS and CDR2 YFSETQ. Here the CDR3 reads CASSQRTGEGETQYF. CDR3 DNA sequence: TGCGCCAGCAGCCAAAGGACAGGGGAGGGTGAGACCCAGTACTTC.

The V and J genes are TRBV19 and TRBJ2-7; 11 positions agree with TRBD2. V shed 5 bases and J 6 bases; nucleotides not matched to a gene: 6. The germline gives CDR1 LNHDA, CDR2 SQIVND (reference sequence). The CDR3 spans 14 residues. The CDR3 sequence: CASSLAGGPSEQYF. CDR3 nucleotides: TGTGCCAGTAGTTTAGCGGGAGGGCCCAGCGAGCAGTACTTC.

This rearrangement joins TRBV10-2 to TRBJ2-7; 9 bases agree with TRBD1. Looked up from germline, CDR1 is WSHSY and CDR2 is SAAADI. The length of the CDR3 is 15 residues. The ends lost 8 bases at V and 0 bases at J; junction bases unmatched: 8. For the CDR3, the DNA is TGCGCCAGCGGCCCGGGACAGGGCCCCTCCTACGAGCAGTACTTC. Its protein is CASGPGQGPSYEQYF.